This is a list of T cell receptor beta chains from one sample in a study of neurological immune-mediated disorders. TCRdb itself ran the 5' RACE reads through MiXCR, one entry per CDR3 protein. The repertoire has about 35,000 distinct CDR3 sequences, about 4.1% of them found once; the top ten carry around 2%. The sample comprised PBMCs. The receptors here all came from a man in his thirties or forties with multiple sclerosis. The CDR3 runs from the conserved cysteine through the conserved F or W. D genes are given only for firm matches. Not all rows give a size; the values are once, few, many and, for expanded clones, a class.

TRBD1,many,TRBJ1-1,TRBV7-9,TGTGCCAGCAGCGACAGGGTGAACACTGAAGCTTTCTTT,CASSDRVNTEAFF
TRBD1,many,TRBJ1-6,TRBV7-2,TGTGCCAGCAGCCTAGACAGGGACACCGGGCTCCACTTT,CASSLDRDTGLHF
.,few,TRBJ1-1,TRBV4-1,TGCGCCAGCAGCCCAATCCTCCCAAGGTCTGGGATGAACACTGAAGCTTTCTTT,CASSPILPRSGMNTEAFF
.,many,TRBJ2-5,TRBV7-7,TGTGCTAGCAGCCAAAGTCGAGAGACCCAGTACTTC,CASSQSRETQYF
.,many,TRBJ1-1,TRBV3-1,TGTGCCAGCAGCCTACCCCCCCGGCTGTCGAACACTGAAGCTTTCTTT,CASSLPPRLSNTEAFF
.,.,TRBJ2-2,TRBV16,TGTGCCAGCAGCCAAGACAGGTTCTATATCGGGGAGCTGTTTTTT,CASSQDRFYIGELFF
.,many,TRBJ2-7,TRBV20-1,TGCAGTGCTAACCCGGAGGGGTGGGTCGACGAGCAGTACTTC,CSANPEGWVDEQYF
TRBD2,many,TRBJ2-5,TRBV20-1,TGCAGTGCTAGCATAGCGGGGGGGAATCAAGAGACCCAGTACTTC,CSASIAGGNQETQYF
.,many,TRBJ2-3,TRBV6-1,TGTGCCAGCAGTGAACTTTTTCTGGCCACAGATACGCAGTATTTT,CASSELFLATDTQYF
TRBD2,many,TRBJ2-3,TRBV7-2,TGTGCCAGCAGCCCCGGAGCGGGGAACACAGATACGCAGTATTTT,CASSPGAGNTDTQYF
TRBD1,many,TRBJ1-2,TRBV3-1,TGTGCCAGCAGCCCCCAGCCGACAGGGCGCGGCTACACCTTC,CASSPQPTGRGYTF
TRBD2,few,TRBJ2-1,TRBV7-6,TGTGCCAGCAGCAAGGGACTAGGGAGCTACAATGAGCAGTTCTTC,CASSKGLGSYNEQFF
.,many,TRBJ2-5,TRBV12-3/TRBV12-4,TGTGCCAGCAGTTTACAGGGGGGAGAGACCCAGTACTTC,CASSLQGGETQYF
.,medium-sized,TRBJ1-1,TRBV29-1,TGCAGCGTTGCGTCGGGGATGAACACTGAAGCTTTCTTT,CSVASGMNTEAFF
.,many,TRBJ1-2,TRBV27,TGTGCCAGCACCCGAGGACCATCTGATGGCTACACCTTC,CASTRGPSDGYTF
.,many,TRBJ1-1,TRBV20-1,TGCAGTGCTAGAGCCCCAACAGGGAACACTGAAGCTTTCTTT,CSARAPTGNTEAFF
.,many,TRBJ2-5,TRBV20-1,TGCAGTGCTCCCTCGGGGGGCTTCCAAGAGACCCAGTACTTC,CSAPSGGFQETQYF
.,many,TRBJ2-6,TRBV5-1,TGCGCCAGTGCAGATTTCCGGGACACAGAAACTGGGGCCAACGTCCTGACTTTC,CASADFRDTETGANVLTF
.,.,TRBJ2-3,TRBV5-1,TGCGCCAGCAGCTTGGGGAAGGACACAGATACGCAGTATTTT,CASSLGKDTDTQYF
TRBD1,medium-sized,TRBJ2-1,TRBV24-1,TGTGCCACCAGCCCGGGGTGGACAGGGAATTTGTTCTTC,CATSPGWTGNLFF
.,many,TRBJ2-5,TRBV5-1,TGCGCCAGCAGCCGAGCAATGAGCCAAGAGACCCAGTACTTC,CASSRAMSQETQYF
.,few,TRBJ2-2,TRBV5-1,TGCGCCAGCAGCCGTCTGGGGGGGCTCGACACCGGGGAGCTGTTTTTT,CASSRLGGLDTGELFF
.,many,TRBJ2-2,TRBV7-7,TGTGCTAGCAGCTTAGACACCCTGAACACCGGGGAGCTGTTTTTT,CASSLDTLNTGELFF
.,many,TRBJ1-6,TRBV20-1,TGCAGTGCGGTATGGGACGCTAATTCACCCCTCCACTTT,CSAVWDANSPLHF
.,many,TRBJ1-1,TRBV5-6,TGTGCCAGCACATTGTATCCAGGGGTAGGCACTGAAGCTTTCTTT,CASTLYPGVGTEAFF
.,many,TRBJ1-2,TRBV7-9,TGTGCCAGCAGCTTACGCAGGCAGAACTATGGCTACACCTTC,CASSLRRQNYGYTF
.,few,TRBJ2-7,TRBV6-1,TGTGCCAGCAGTGTCTGGGCCGGGTACTACGAGCAGTACTTC,CASSVWAGYYEQYF
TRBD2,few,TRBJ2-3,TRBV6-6,TGTGCCAGCAGTTTGAGGAGCGGGGGACGAGATACGCAGTATTTT,CASSLRSGGRDTQYF
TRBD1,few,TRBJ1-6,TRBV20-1,TGCAGTGCTAGAACATCCCGGGACAGGGCTGGTAATTCACCCCTCCACTTT,CSARTSRDRAGNSPLHF
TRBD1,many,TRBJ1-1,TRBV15,TGTGCCACCAGCCCCAGGGACAGGGATGAAAGCACTGAAGCTTTCTTT,CATSPRDRDESTEAFF
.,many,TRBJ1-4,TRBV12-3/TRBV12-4,TGTGCCAGCAGTATGGAGACGGATCTACGGAAGAAACTGTTTTTT,CASSMETDLRKKLFF
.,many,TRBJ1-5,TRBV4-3,TGCGCCAGCAGCCAAGATGGTCCGGGCGCTGCGGGGCAGCCCCAGCATTTT,CASSQDGPGAAGQPQHF